This TCR beta chain was documented in a study of cytomegalovirus exposure and HLA in healthy donors. Study outcomes and limitations: In vitro confirmation showed a few CMV-associated chains to be CMV antigen specific. CMV serostatus alone was available as immune exposure information.

Concerning this clone itself: Its antigen is undetermined.

With 60 Vbeta and 13 Jbeta primers, the PCR was carried out. Under the authors' procedure: There were some 87 million unique TCR beta chains by a later count, and 10 million to 12 million of them were shared. Only in-frame clones appear in the TCRdb table, and some are missing; sequencing was by immunoSEQ multiplex PCR. That table furnishes V, J and clone size, whereas the DNA furnished D and trimming. The sample consists of about 170,000 clones, around 77% of them appearing once. The sample was PBMCs. This TCR was sampled from a female donor in good health and CMV-seronegative.

CDR3 DNA: TGTGCCAGCACTCTAAAAGGGGGCCCGTATCAGCCCCAGCATTTT. Its protein product is CASTLKGGPYQPQHF. The chain uses TRBV27 and TRBJ1-5; 7 bases are shared with TRBD1. Germline V gene data show CDR1 as MNHEY and CDR2 as SMNVEV (reference sequence). Trimming took 7 bases from V and 5 from J; bases not matched to a gene: 11. The CDR3 sequence is 15 residues long.